Presented here are 26 T cell receptor beta chains from one specimen sequenced in a study of cytomegalovirus exposure and HLA in healthy donors. PCR was performed using 60 Vbeta and 13 Jbeta primers. Clones were sequenced by immunoSEQ multiplex PCR, and TCRdb holds only the in-frame ones, with some missing. The sample consists of about 190,000 clones, roughly 86% of them appearing once. Material: PBMCs. The receptors come from a man aged 40-49 years in good health and CMV-seropositive.

This chain joins TRBV10-3 and TRBJ2-2, with TRBD1 matching 10 bases. Germline CDR1 is ENHRY and CDR2 is SYGVKD. After removal of 8 bases from V and 3 bases from J, the junction contained 12 bases not matched to a gene. The length of the CDR3 is 17 residues. The DNA of the CDR3 is TGTGCCATCGGCAAGACAGGGGGCGCGGTTGACACCGGGGAGCTGTTTTTT. It encodes CAIGKTGGAVDTGELFF.

J is TRBJ2-5 and V is TRBV11-3; maybe TRBD1 (6 bases). V dropped 7 bases and J dropped 3 bases, with 18 bases sitting between them. The CDR3 runs 15 residues. CDR1 SGHNT and CDR2 YENEEA come from the germline V gene. CDR3 bases: TGTGCCAGCATCCATCTCAGGGGTCAGGAAGAGACCCAGTACTTC. Protein: CASIHLRGQEETQYF.

The chain links TRBV19 to TRBJ1-1; D gene ambiguous. Germline loops: CDR1 LNHDA, CDR2 SQIVND (reference sequence). This CDR3 has 14 residues. Trimming cost V 2 bases and J 4 bases, with 11 bases left between them. The CDR3 nucleotides read TGTGCCAGTAGTATACAGGACTGGGGCACTGAAGCTTTCTTT. It is translated as CASSIQDWGTEAFF.

The chain joins TRBV7-2 to TRBJ1-1; D not certain. Trimming took off 5 bases at V and 2 bases at J, with 12 bases between the two ends. Germline loops: CDR1 SGHTA, CDR2 FQGNSA. This CDR3 is 14 amino acids long. CDR3 region: CASSPAGRNTEAFF. The DNA of the CDR3 is TGTGCCAGCAGCCCAGCTGGGAGAAACACTGAAGCTTTCTTT.

The chain combines TRBV5-8 with TRBJ1-6, with TRBD1 matching over 9 bases. The V gene end was trimmed by 5 bases and the J gene end by 7 bases; junction bases not matched to a gene: 4. CDR3 length equals 14 residues. Germline CDR1 is SGHTS and CDR2 is YDEGEE. The CDR3 nucleotides are TGTGCCAGCAGGTCCGGGACAGGGAATTCACCCCTCCACTTT. Translated: CASRSGTGNSPLHF.

This chain connects TRBV5-1 to TRBJ1-1; no clear D. The CDR3 extends over 13 amino acids. V was pared by 5 bases and J by 2 bases, with 10 bases between. Germline CDR1 and CDR2: SGHRS and YFSETQ. Written as DNA, the CDR3 is TGCGCCAGCAGATCAGGCCCCAACACTGAAGCTTTCTTT. The encoded protein is CASRSGPNTEAFF. The full variable domain, its missing parts supplied by reference TRBV5-1 and TRBJ1-1, is KAGVTQTPRYLIKTRGQQVTLSCSPISGHRSVSWYQQTPGQGLQFLFEYFSETQRNKGNFPGRFSGRQFSNSRSEMNVSTLELGDSALYLCASRSGPNTEAFFGQGTRLTVV.

The chain couples TRBV5-1 to TRBJ2-5, with 9 bases fitting TRBD1. The CDR3 is 16 amino acids. The germline V gene encodes CDR1 SGHRS and CDR2 YFSETQ. Unmatched junction bases numbered 6, after V lost 2 bases and J lost 1 base. The CDR3 region has the DNA TGCGCCAGCAGCTTCGGGACAGGGAGGGCCCAAGAGACCCAGTACTTC. Its translation is CASSFGTGRAQETQYF.

V gene TRBV5-1 combines with J gene TRBJ1-6; D remains unclear. Per germline, CDR1 SGHRS and CDR2 YFSETQ. Between the trimmed V and J ends, which lost 3 bases and 0 bases, there was a span of 10 bases. This CDR3 comprises 16 residues. The CDR3 DNA sequence: TGCGCCAGCAGCTCCGGGGAAAGCTCCTATAATTCACCCCTCCACTTT. It codes for CASSSGESSYNSPLHF.

This clone was detected only a few times. This chain connects TRBV18 to TRBJ2-2; 14 bases align to TRBD2. CDR3 length: 19 residues. Looked up from germline, CDR1 is KGHSH and CDR2 is LQKENI. After removal of 1 base from V and 7 bases from J, the junction contained 11 bases not matched to a gene. The CDR3 loop reads CASSPQRLAGGPRIGELFF. For the CDR3, the DNA is TGTGCCAGCTCACCACAGAGACTAGCGGGAGGGCCGCGCATCGGGGAGCTGTTTTTT.

This rearrangement joins TRBV29-1 to TRBJ2-1; D is undetermined. Germline V gene data show CDR1 as SQVTM and CDR2 as ANQGSEA. The CDR3 runs 12 residues. V lost 0 bases and J 13 bases, leaving 13 bases between the germline ends. The CDR3 DNA sequence: TGCAGCGTTGAAGATCAGACTGCGGAACAGTTCTTC. Translating it yields CSVEDQTAEQFF.

This rearrangement joins TRBV10-2 to TRBJ2-5, with 8 bases lining up with TRBD2. CDR1 is WSHSY and CDR2 is SAAADI in the germline V gene. J was trimmed by 5 bases and V by 2 bases; bases with no gene match: 7. This CDR3 spans 15 amino acids. The CDR3 loop reads CASSERGGLGETQYF. The CDR3, as DNA: TGCGCCAGCAGTGAGCGGGGGGGCCTCGGTGAGACCCAGTACTTC.

The gene calls are TRBV2 and TRBJ1-6, with 8 bases that match TRBD1. The V gene end was trimmed by 5 bases and the J gene end by 5 bases; junction bases not matched to a gene: 5. The CDR3 has 15 residues. Germline values: CDR1 SNHLY, CDR2 FYNNEI. In DNA form, the CDR3 reads TGTGCCAGCAGTCTAGGACAGGGCGATAATTCACCCCTCCACTTT. As protein: CASSLGQGDNSPLHF.

J is TRBJ2-7 and V is TRBV5-1, with TRBD1 matching over 7 bases. Germline V gives CDR1 SGHRS, CDR2 YFSETQ. The CDR3 has 15 amino acids. V lost 4 bases, J lost 6 bases, and 13 bases stayed unmatched. The CDR3 reads CASSETGDPAGEQYF. The CDR3 nucleotides read TGCGCCAGCAGCGAAACAGGGGATCCGGCAGGCGAGCAGTACTTC.

The chain is built from TRBV5-5 and TRBJ2-1; the match to TRBD2 covers 13 bases. Losses at the gene ends were 2 bases for V and 7 bases for J; bases not matched to a gene: 6. The germline CDR1 and CDR2 sequences are SGHKS and YYEKEE (reference sequence). This CDR3 spans 16 amino acids. The CDR3 protein is CASSFPTSGGANEQFF. CDR3 DNA: TGTGCCAGCAGCTTCCCTACTAGCGGGGGGGCGAATGAGCAGTTCTTC.

The J gene is TRBJ1-2, the V gene TRBV30; 8 bases map to TRBD1. CDR3 length: 16 amino acids. The junction had 7 bases not matched to a gene; V was cut back by 1 base and J by 0 bases. Germline V gene lookup returns CDR1 GTSNPN and CDR2 SVGIG (reference sequence). CDR3: CAWSGQGSRANYGYTF. The CDR3 bases are TGTGCCTGGAGTGGACAGGGGAGTAGGGCTAACTATGGCTACACCTTC.

The chain joins TRBV18 to TRBJ1-2; 7 bases agree with TRBD1. After removal of 6 bases from V and 2 bases from J, the junction contained 6 bases not matched to a gene. The CDR3 sequence is 14 residues long. The germline V gene encodes CDR1 KGHSH and CDR2 LQKENI. CDR3 nucleotide sequence: TGTGCCAGCTCGACAGGGACAGAGAACTATGGCTACACCTTC. It translates to CASSTGTENYGYTF.

V and J are TRBV5-1 and TRBJ2-5; TRBD1 aligns across 8 bases. V was pared by 3 bases and J by 5 bases, with 9 bases of the junction left unmatched. Per germline, CDR1 SGHRS and CDR2 YFSETQ. This CDR3 region has 15 residues. The CDR3 sequence is CASSSRTGPWETQYF. The CDR3 nucleotides read TGCGCCAGCAGCTCTAGGACAGGGCCGTGGGAGACCCAGTACTTC.

This rearrangement joins TRBV11-2 to TRBJ2-7, with TRBD2 identical over 7 bases. Germline CDR1 reads SGHAT; CDR2 reads FQNNGV. CDR3 size: 16 residues. V lost 6 bases to trimming and J lost 3 bases; unmatched junction nucleotides: 14. CDR3 DNA sequence: TGTGCCAGCAGTCTGGGGGGGAGGGGAGGCGGCTACGAGCAGTACTTC. This translates into CASSLGGRGGGYEQYF. Combining the CDR3 with reference TRBV11-2 and TRBJ2-7 gives the whole variable domain EAGVAQSPRYKIIEKRQSVAFWCNPISGHATLYWYQQILGQGPKLLIQFQNNGVVDDSQLPKDRFSAERLKGVDSTLKIQPAKLEDSAVYLCASSLGGRGGGYEQYFGPGTRLTVT.

J is TRBJ2-5 and V is TRBV10-3; D is unresolved. The CDR3 totals 11 residues. V lost 7 bases, J lost 3 bases, and 6 bases lay in between. Germline V gives CDR1 ENHRY, CDR2 SYGVKD. The CDR3 loop reads CAITPEETQYF. The DNA of the CDR3 is TGTGCCATCACCCCCGAAGAGACCCAGTACTTC.

The chain couples TRBV7-7 to TRBJ2-1, with TRBD2 identical over 7 bases. The CDR3 is 15 residues long. With V trimmed by 3 bases and J by 7 bases, 9 bases remained unmatched. Looked up from germline, CDR1 is SSHAT and CDR2 is FNYEAQ (reference sequence). CDR3 region: CASSLVAGARNEQFF. The CDR3 DNA reads as TGTGCCAGCAGCTTGGTGGCGGGAGCAAGAAATGAGCAGTTCTTC.

This chain connects TRBV10-1 to TRBJ1-3; no firm D call. Germline CDR1 WNHNN, CDR2 SYGVQD (reference sequence). Trimming stripped 2 bases from V and 0 bases from J, with 8 bases between. The CDR3 has 15 amino acids. The DNA for the CDR3 is TGCGCCAGCAGTGAGGACAATCACTCTGGAAACACCATATATTTT. Translation: CASSEDNHSGNTIYF.

The CDR3 nucleotides read TGTGCCAGCAGCCTCGACAGGGCCAGCACAGATACGCAGTATTTT. This encodes CASSLDRASTDTQYF. The chain recombines TRBV14 with TRBJ2-3; 7 positions match TRBD1. With V trimmed by 4 bases and J by 0 bases, 4 bases remained unmatched. This CDR3 is built from 15 residues. Germline CDR1 and CDR2: SGHDN and FVKESK.

This clone was observed once. V is TRBV6-4 and J is TRBJ2-7, with 14 positions matching TRBD2. The trim removed 5 bases at V and 5 bases at J, leaving 11 bases unmatched. Germline V gene sequence: CDR1 MRHNA, CDR2 SNTAGT. The CDR3 extends over 17 amino acids. The CDR3 region is CASSPRLAGGPGNEQYF. CDR3 bases: TGTGCCAGCAGTCCGAGACTAGCGGGAGGGCCGGGAAACGAGCAGTACTTC.

The chain links TRBV4-1 to TRBJ1-5; D may be TRBD1 (5 bases). The CDR3 has 17 amino acids. Germline assignment: CDR1 MGHRA and CDR2 YSYEKL. V lost 0 bases and J lost 3, with 15 bases in between. CDR3 sequence (DNA): TGCGCCAGCAGCCAAGATGACAGAAACCACCCCAATCAGCCCCAGCATTTT. Protein: CASSQDDRNHPNQPQHF.

V and J are TRBV6-1 and TRBJ2-2; 10 bases line up with TRBD2. Germline assignment: CDR1 MNHNS and CDR2 SASEGT. The ends lost 3 bases at V and 7 bases at J; junction bases unmatched: 8. The CDR3 runs 16 residues. Here the CDR3 DNA reads TGTGCCAGCAGTGATACTAGCGGGACAATTTTCGGGGAGCTGTTTTTT. Translation gives CASSDTSGTIFGELFF.

The CDR3 reads CASSLGGLAGGGDETQYF. The CDR3 DNA reads TGTGCCAGCAGCTTGGGGGGACTAGCGGGAGGAGGGGATGAGACCCAGTACTTC. This chain links TRBV5-4 with TRBJ2-5, with 15 positions matching TRBD2. With 0 bases clipped from V and 5 bases from J, the junction kept 8 bases outside the gene matches. The CDR3 consists of 18 residues. Germline-derived CDR1 and CDR2 are SGHNT and YYREEE (reference sequence).